The clone carrying this T cell receptor (beta chain) was seen a handful of times. The antigen remains undetermined. The data originate from a study of T-cell reconstitution after alpha-beta-depleted transplantation in children. Study outcomes and limitations: Several hundred expanded graft clones reportedly were the source of alpha-beta T cells about two months after transplant.

A TCRbeta library incorporating unique molecular identifiers was prepared. One entry per CDR3 protein, called by TCRdb with MiXCR from the PCR reads. The table records approximately 130,000 distinct CDR3 sequences, 8% to 10% of them present only once. Trimming shortened V by 6 bases and J by 4 bases, and 18 bases separated the two germline ends. CDR3 length: 14 residues. Per germline, CDR1 DFQATT and CDR2 SNEGSKA (reference sequence). The gene calls are TRBV20-1 and TRBJ1-2; possibly TRBD1 for D (5 bases). The sample here was PBMCs, mostly from graft donor cells, taken 180 days after TCRalphabeta/CD19-depleted stem cell transplant. The receptor was derived from a girl under three years old who had a stem cell transplant for combined immunodeficiency, so the T cells may come from the graft donor. CDR3 residues: CSAQGRAGGYGYTF. The CDR3 DNA reads TGCAGTGCCCAAGGAAGGGCTGGGGGCTATGGCTACACCTTC.